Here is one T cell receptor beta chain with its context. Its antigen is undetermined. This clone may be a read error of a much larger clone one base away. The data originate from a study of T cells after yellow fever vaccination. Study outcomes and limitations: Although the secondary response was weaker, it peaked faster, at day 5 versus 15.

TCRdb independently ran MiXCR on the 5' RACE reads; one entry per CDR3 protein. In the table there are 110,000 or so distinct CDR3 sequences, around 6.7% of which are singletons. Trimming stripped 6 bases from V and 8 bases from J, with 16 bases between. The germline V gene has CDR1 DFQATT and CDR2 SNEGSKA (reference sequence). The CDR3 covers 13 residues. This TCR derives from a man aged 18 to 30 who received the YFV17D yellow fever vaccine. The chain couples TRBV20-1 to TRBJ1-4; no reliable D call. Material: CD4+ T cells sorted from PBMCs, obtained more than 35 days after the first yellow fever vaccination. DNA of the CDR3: TGCAGTGCCCCGGTCAGGATCGGGGAAAAACTGTTTTTT. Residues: CSAPVRIGEKLFF.